This TCR beta chain was found in a study of T-cell memory formation after mild COVID-19. This clonotype was recorded once. TCRdb re-derived calls from the 5' RACE reads in MiXCR, one entry per CDR3 protein. The table shows 200,000 to 250,000 distinct CDR3 sequences, with approximately 9% occurring only once. The CDR3 runs to 15 residues. Between the trimmed V and J ends, which lost 3 bases and 4 bases, there was a span of 13 bases. Germline CDR1 and CDR2: LNHDA and SQIVND (reference sequence). Source material: PBMCs or a T cell subset sorted from them (not recorded which). The TCR was taken from a man younger than 30 who had mild COVID-19 (a few samples of this study predate the infection). Cell type and time point are not known. The rearrangement links TRBV19 to TRBJ2-1, with a possible D match to TRBD2 (5 bases). CDR3 loop: CASSITGIGYNEQFF. The DNA for the CDR3 is TGTGCCAGTAGTATCACCGGGATCGGTTACAATGAGCAGTTCTTC.